These T cell receptor beta chains were read from a single sample in a study of a mutant IDH1 vaccine in newly diagnosed glioma. These receptors lack a known antigen. The table came from immunoSEQ multiplex PCR; TCRdb's copy has only in-frame clones and leaves some out. The sample includes some 50,000 clones, 65% of them seen just once. The source was peripheral blood mononuclear cells (PBMCs), collected from a glioma patient whose treatment included an IDH1 peptide vaccine. The receptors shown here come from a man aged 40-50 years with glioma. Some clones in this sample may be carry-over from other donors' samples. CDR3s leave out the opening cysteine and the closing phenylalanine or tryptophan.

v_gene: TRBV12-5; j_gene: TRBJ1-3; CDR3aa: ASGPEYSGNTIY
v_gene: TRBV27; j_gene: TRBJ1-5; CDR3aa: ASSGGQGGQPQH
v_gene: TRBV27; j_gene: TRBJ1-1; CDR3aa: ASSSHPGGTEAF
v_gene: TRBV7-9; j_gene: TRBJ2-6; CDR3aa: ASSSGSYGANVLT
v_gene: TRBV6-4; j_gene: TRBJ1-1; CDR3aa: ASSVNGVAF
v_gene: TRBV9; j_gene: TRBJ1-2; CDR3aa: ASSVTPMGARGYT
v_gene: TRBV4-1; j_gene: TRBJ2-7; CDR3aa: ASSQERRQGVRYEQY
v_gene: TRBV18; j_gene: TRBJ1-5; CDR3aa: ASSPGRDQPQH
v_gene: TRBV5-1; j_gene: TRBJ2-2; CDR3aa: ASSPGGLNTGELF
v_gene: TRBV4-2; j_gene: TRBJ2-3; CDR3aa: ASSPDTDTQY
v_gene: TRBV19; j_gene: TRBJ1-2; CDR3aa: ATNQPGRGLDGYGYT
v_gene: TRBV2; j_gene: TRBJ2-1; CDR3aa: ASRADLDGEQF
v_gene: TRBV2; j_gene: TRBJ2-5; CDR3aa: ASSEAVIREKETQY
v_gene: TRBV5-1; j_gene: TRBJ1-5; CDR3aa: ASSLWAGEQPQH
v_gene: TRBV5-1; j_gene: TRBJ1-6; CDR3aa: ASKEGSYNSPLH
v_gene: TRBV5-1; j_gene: TRBJ2-3; CDR3aa: ASSLVPSGTDTQY
v_gene: TRBV27; j_gene: TRBJ1-2; CDR3aa: ASSLSGFLGYT
v_gene: TRBV6-5; j_gene: TRBJ2-7; CDR3aa: ASRIWGQGPYEQY
v_gene: TRBV5-4; j_gene: TRBJ1-1; CDR3aa: ASSLPGQTEAF
v_gene: TRBV7-9; j_gene: TRBJ1-2; CDR3aa: ALLRGGQGDGYT
v_gene: TRBV5-8; j_gene: TRBJ1-5; CDR3aa: ASSRQDFYQPQH
v_gene: TRBV29-1; j_gene: TRBJ2-7; CDR3aa: SVEFAQERTYEQY
v_gene: TRBV27; j_gene: TRBJ2-3; CDR3aa: ASSLSRPDTQY
v_gene: TRBV7-9; j_gene: TRBJ1-5; CDR3aa: ASSRDRGASNQPQH
v_gene: TRBV11-2; j_gene: TRBJ2-2; CDR3aa: ASSPGLAGTTGELF
v_gene: TRBV19; j_gene: TRBJ1-2; CDR3aa: ASSRTADGGRANYGYT
v_gene: TRBV27; j_gene: TRBJ1-1; CDR3aa: ASSPSLGGEAF
v_gene: TRBV7-9; j_gene: TRBJ2-7; CDR3aa: ASSLGLTPYEQY
v_gene: TRBV7-9; j_gene: TRBJ1-1; CDR3aa: ASSLDSGSGTEAF
v_gene: TRBV6-5; j_gene: TRBJ2-2; CDR3aa: ARKLAGGTGELF
v_gene: TRBV4-2; j_gene: TRBJ2-5; CDR3aa: ASSQVTGSFQETQY
v_gene: TRBV30; j_gene: TRBJ1-1; CDR3aa: ATSRVHMNTEAF
v_gene: TRBV6-5; j_gene: TRBJ1-1; CDR3aa: ASRRRAVTEAF
v_gene: TRBV5-6; j_gene: TRBJ1-5; CDR3aa: ASSKTGSGYQPQH
v_gene: TRBV9; j_gene: TRBJ1-4; CDR3aa: ASSPRSGATNEKLF
v_gene: TRBV29-1; j_gene: TRBJ1-1; CDR3aa: SVRRTGGSTEAF
v_gene: TRBV5-4; j_gene: TRBJ2-5; CDR3aa: ASSLTTGGRETQY
v_gene: TRBV6-6; j_gene: TRBJ2-7; CDR3aa: ASSTSSYEQY
v_gene: TRBV10-2; j_gene: TRBJ2-5; CDR3aa: ASSEGGRTETQY
v_gene: TRBV7-8; j_gene: TRBJ2-5; CDR3aa: ASTRGVGAETQY
v_gene: TRBV6-5; j_gene: TRBJ2-5; CDR3aa: ASQRGETQY
v_gene: TRBV5-1; j_gene: TRBJ2-2; CDR3aa: ASSFSGARTGELF
v_gene: TRBV2; j_gene: TRBJ1-5; CDR3aa: ASSDDGLQPQH
v_gene: TRBV30; j_gene: TRBJ1-2; CDR3aa: AWSLGINYGYT
v_gene: TRBV7-9; j_gene: TRBJ1-1; CDR3aa: ASSRTGRGYTEAF